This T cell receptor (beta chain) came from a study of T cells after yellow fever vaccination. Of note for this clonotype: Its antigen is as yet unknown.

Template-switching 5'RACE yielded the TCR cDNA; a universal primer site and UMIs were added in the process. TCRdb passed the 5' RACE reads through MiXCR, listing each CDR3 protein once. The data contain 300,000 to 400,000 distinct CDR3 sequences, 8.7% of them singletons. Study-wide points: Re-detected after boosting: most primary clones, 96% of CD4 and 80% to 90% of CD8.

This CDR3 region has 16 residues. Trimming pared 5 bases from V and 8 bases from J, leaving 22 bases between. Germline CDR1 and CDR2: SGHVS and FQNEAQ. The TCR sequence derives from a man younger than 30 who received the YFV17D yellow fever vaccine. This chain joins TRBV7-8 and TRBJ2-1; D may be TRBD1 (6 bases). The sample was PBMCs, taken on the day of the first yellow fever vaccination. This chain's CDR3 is CASSTPTGRLSDEQFF. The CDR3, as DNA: TGTGCCAGCAGCACTCCGACAGGCCGCCTTAGCGATGAGCAGTTCTTC.